These 32 T cell receptor beta chains came from one sample sequenced in a study of blood T cells in healthy people across ages. Sample-barcoded 5' priming and a J-beta primer mix drove a second PCR of 7 to 11 cycles. MiXCR, run by TCRdb on the 5' RACE reads, gives a single entry per CDR3 protein. This sample yields about 570,000 distinct CDR3 sequences, of which roughly 28% are seen a single time; roughly 18% belongs to the top ten. The sequenced sample consisted of blood. These receptors were obtained from a woman between 70 and 85 years old in good health.

CDR3 sequence: CASSPTQLFMNTEAFF. CDR3 DNA: TGTGCCAGCAGCCCCACACAGTTGTTCATGAACACTGAAGCTTTCTTT. V usage is TRBV7-2 and J usage is TRBJ1-1, with no clear D. This CDR3 has 16 residues. Germline CDR1 and CDR2: SGHTA and FQGNSA. Between the trimmed V and J ends, which lost 5 bases and 0 bases, there was a span of 16 bases.

The chain uses TRBV20-1 and TRBJ2-2; 12 positions agree with TRBD2. The germline V gene encodes CDR1 DFQATT and CDR2 SNEGSKA (reference sequence). CDR3 length: 16 amino acids. V trimming: 3 bases; J trimming: 4 bases; junction bases outside the gene matches: 6. In nucleotides, the CDR3 is TGCAGTGCTAGCCAACTAGCGGGAGGATCCACCGGGGAGCTGTTTTTT. This sequence encodes CSASQLAGGSTGELFF.

V gene TRBV4-3 combines with J gene TRBJ2-7; D possibly uses TRBD1 or TRBD2 (5 bases each). Germline V gene sequence: CDR1 LGHNA, CDR2 YSLEER. This CDR3 region has 13 residues. V was pared by 4 bases and J by 6 bases, with 13 bases between. CDR3 bases: TGCGCCAGCAGCCTTGAGGGGTACTCCGAGCAGTACTTC. Amino acids: CASSLEGYSEQYF.

Written as DNA, the CDR3 is TGCGCCAGCAGTCAGGGGTCCAGTGGCTCTGGAAACACCATATATTTT. It yields the protein CASSQGSSGSGNTIYF. This chain uses TRBV5-1 with TRBJ1-3, with D maybe TRBD1 (6 bases). Germline V lookup: CDR1 SGHRS, CDR2 YFSETQ. With 5 bases removed from V and 0 bases from J, the gap between germline ends came to 15 bases. This CDR3 comprises 16 residues.

The chain carries TRBV11-2 and TRBJ2-5; D remains ambiguous. V was pared by 3 bases and J by 5 bases, with 16 bases between. CDR3 length: 15 residues. CDR1 is SGHAT, CDR2 FQNNGV, per germline. The CDR3 loop reads CASSFLPARWETQYF. As DNA, the CDR3 is TGTGCCAGCAGCTTCCTCCCAGCGCGGTGGGAGACCCAGTACTTC.

In its sample, this clonotype was seen a few times. This chain joins TRBV3-1 and TRBJ1-1; D may be TRBD1 (5 bases). The CDR3 is 12 amino acids. CDR1 and CDR2 from the germline V gene are LGHDT and YNNKEL (reference sequence). Trimming took off 1 base at V and 7 bases at J, with 7 bases between the two ends. CDR3 sequence reads: CASSQGTGEAFF. The DNA for the CDR3 is TGTGCCAGCAGCCAAGGCACAGGTGAAGCTTTCTTT.

CDR3 residues: CSVERIETQYF. The CDR3 DNA sequence: TGCAGCGTTGAAAGGATCGAGACCCAGTACTTC. The gene calls are TRBV29-1 and TRBJ2-5, with unresolved D. The V gene's germline CDR1 is SQVTM and CDR2 ANQGSEA. The CDR3 sequence is 11 residues long. The V and J ends lost 2 bases and 5 bases respectively, with 6 bases between them.

V and J are TRBV18 and TRBJ2-1; TRBD2 matches at 14 bases. CDR1 and CDR2 (germline): KGHSH, LQKENI. The CDR3 covers 15 residues. Trimming cost V 3 bases and J 8 bases; bases outside gene matches: 3. The CDR3 here is CASSPGTSGSYEQFF. CDR3 DNA: TGTGCCAGCTCACCCGGGACTAGCGGGAGCTATGAGCAGTTCTTC.

The V and J genes are TRBV7-2 and TRBJ1-1; no reliable D call. Germline values: CDR1 SGHTA, CDR2 FQGNSA. This CDR3 has 15 amino acids. The V end was cut by 5 bases, the J end by 0 bases, with 13 bases between. Here the CDR3 DNA reads TGTGCCAGCAGCCTGCTGGGGATTGTGAACACTGAAGCTTTCTTT. This codes for CASSLLGIVNTEAFF.

This rearrangement joins TRBV4-3 to TRBJ1-4, with 9 nucleotides matching TRBD1. V trimming: 0 bases; J trimming: 6 bases; junction bases outside the gene matches: 5. The CDR3 is 16 residues long. Germline V CDR1 and CDR2: LGHNA, YSLEER. CDR3 nucleotide sequence: TGCGCCAGCAGCCAAGAGAAAGGACAGGGGTATGAAAAACTGTTTTTT. Translation: CASSQEKGQGYEKLFF.

The CDR3 DNA sequence: TGTGCCAGCAGCCGGGACCAAGGGAAGGTGACCCAGTACTTC. Its protein product is CASSRDQGKVTQYF. The V gene is TRBV7-9, the J gene TRBJ2-5; D assignment may be TRBD1 or TRBD2 (5 bases each). Germline CDR1 is SEHNR and CDR2 is FQNEAQ (reference sequence). There are 14 residues in the CDR3. Trimming stripped 5 bases from V and 7 bases from J, with 17 bases between.

The V gene is TRBV7-9, the J gene TRBJ1-1, with 7 nucleotides matching TRBD1. The germline gives CDR1 SEHNR, CDR2 FQNEAQ (reference sequence). Trimming cost V 4 bases and J 0 bases; bases outside gene matches: 8. The length of the CDR3 is 16 residues. For the CDR3, the DNA is TGTGCCAGCAGCTATTGGACCCAGGGGGTGAACACTGAAGCTTTCTTT. Translating gives CASSYWTQGVNTEAFF.

CDR3 loop: CASTDRVSAKNIQYF. In DNA, the CDR3 is TGTGCCAGCACCGACAGGGTTTCGGCCAAAAACATTCAGTACTTC. The J gene is TRBJ2-4, the V gene TRBV6-6; 7 bases line up with TRBD1. CDR1 MNHNY and CDR2 SVGAGI come from the germline V gene (reference sequence). The V gene end was trimmed by 7 bases and the J gene end by 1 base; junction bases not matched to a gene: 7. The CDR3 length is 15 residues.

CDR3 region: CASSKQAGETQYF. As DNA, the CDR3 is TGCGCCAGCAGTAAACAGGCTGGAGAGACCCAGTACTTC. The chain employs TRBV4-3 and TRBJ2-5, with a possible D match to TRBD1 (5 bases). There are 13 residues in the CDR3. Looked up from germline, CDR1 is LGHNA and CDR2 is YSLEER. The V end lost 6 bases, the J end lost 4 bases, and 12 bases lay between the germline ends.

The CDR3 DNA sequence: TGCAGCGTCCCCCGAGGGGACCAACAAGAGACCCAGTACTTC. Its protein is CSVPRGDQQETQYF. The chain joins TRBV29-1 to TRBJ2-1; D is perhaps TRBD1 or TRBD2 (5 bases each). The end of the DNA fits TRBJ2-5 better, so the J call may be wrong. This CDR3 comprises 14 residues. The germline gives CDR1 SQVTM, CDR2 ANQGSEA.

The J gene is TRBJ2-4, the V gene TRBV3-1, with TRBD1 identical over 7 bases. Unmatched junction bases numbered 6, after V lost 4 bases and J lost 3 bases. Looked up from germline, CDR1 is LGHDT and CDR2 is YNNKEL (reference sequence). CDR3 length: 15 residues. The CDR3 region is CASSLSQGSKNIQYF. Here the CDR3 DNA reads TGTGCCAGCAGCCTATCACAGGGGAGCAAAAACATTCAGTACTTC. Full variable domain (missing parts from reference TRBV3-1 and TRBJ2-4): DTAVSQTPKYLVTQMGNDKSIKCEQNLGHDTMYWYKQDSKKFLKIMFSYNNKELIINETVPNRFSPKSPDKAHLNLHINSLELGDSAVYFCASSLSQGSKNIQYFGAGTRLSVL.

This clonotype was seen more than once but under ten times. The J gene is TRBJ1-1, the V gene TRBV7-9; possible D gene TRBD1, 5 bases. V was cut by 5 bases and J by 6 bases, with 16 bases left in between. The CDR3 spans 14 residues. Germline assignment: CDR1 SEHNR and CDR2 FQNEAQ (reference sequence). Here the CDR3 reads CASSLDGDGAEAFF. The CDR3 DNA sequence: TGTGCCAGCAGCCTAGACGGGGACGGGGCTGAAGCTTTCTTT.

This clonotype was seen repeatedly, ten times or more. This chain connects TRBV15 to TRBJ1-5; D gene uncertain. Trimming took 0 bases from V and 1 from J, leaving 7 bases between them. CDR1 is LNHNV, CDR2 YYDKDF, per germline (reference sequence). The CDR3 is made up of 15 amino acids. Written as DNA, the CDR3 is TGTGCCACCAGCAGAGATCCGGGAAGCAATCAGCCCCAGCATTTT. Its protein product is CATSRDPGSNQPQHF.

There are a few counts of this clonotype. The rearrangement joins TRBV10-3 to TRBJ1-2; TRBD1 is a possible D gene (5 bases). The V and J ends lost 6 bases and 6 bases respectively, with 17 bases between them. CDR3 length: 14 residues. Germline V gene sequence: CDR1 ENHRY, CDR2 SYGVKD. CDR3 nucleotide sequence: TGTGCCATCAGCCTGACAGAGGGTACGCATGGCTACACCTTC. This sequence encodes CAISLTEGTHGYTF.

There are a few counts of this clonotype. The CDR3 nucleotides read TGCGCCAGCAGCTTGTCCTACAGCAGGGGTAATGAAAAACTGTTTTTT. This translates into CASSLSYSRGNEKLFF. The chain links TRBV5-1 to TRBJ1-4; D possibly corresponds to TRBD1 (6 bases). Deletions cut 1 base from V and 4 bases from J, with 14 bases between. Per germline, CDR1 SGHRS and CDR2 YFSETQ. The CDR3 has 16 amino acids.

This chain uses TRBV25-1 with TRBJ1-3; 8 nucleotides line up with TRBD1. V trimming: 2 bases; J trimming: 8 bases; junction bases outside the gene matches: 8. The CDR3 length is 15 residues. Germline CDR1 MGHDK, CDR2 SYGVNS. The DNA of the CDR3 is TGTGCCAGCAGTGAAGCCGGGACAGGAAGACACACCATATATTTT. This encodes CASSEAGTGRHTIYF.

This clonotype was seen more than once but under ten times. One junction end disagrees with the germline gene, perhaps due to a read error. The CDR3 DNA reads TGCAGCGGAGGCGAGGGGCTTAACTATGACTACACCTTC. This codes for CSGGEGLNYDYTF. The chain uses TRBV29-1 and TRBJ1-2, with a possible D match to TRBD1 (5 bases). Germline lookup yields CDR1 SQVTM and CDR2 ANQGSEA. The CDR3 spans 13 residues.

This clonotype has more than one count but fewer than ten. The rearrangement links TRBV7-2 to TRBJ2-5; D could derive from TRBD1 or TRBD2 (5 bases each). The V end lost 6 bases, the J end lost 11 bases, and 19 bases lay between the germline ends. The germline V gene encodes CDR1 SGHTA and CDR2 FQGNSA. CDR3 length: 13 residues. CDR3 coding DNA: TGTGCCAGCAGGGGGGTAGGGGTCATAGAGCAGTACTTC. Its protein product is CASRGVGVIEQYF.

A few counts support this clonotype. The chain links TRBV20-1 to TRBJ1-2; 8 nucleotides align to TRBD1. The germline V gene encodes CDR1 DFQATT and CDR2 SNEGSKA (reference sequence). The length of the CDR3 is 15 residues. Losses at the gene ends were 6 bases for V and 8 bases for J; bases not matched to a gene: 17. Written as DNA, the CDR3 is TGCAGTGCCGTAGACAGGGGTCTTCTGAGTGAAGGCTACACCTTC. Its protein product is CSAVDRGLLSEGYTF.

This chain connects TRBV5-4 to TRBJ2-1, with 8 bases fitting TRBD2. V shed 4 bases and J 6 bases; nucleotides not matched to a gene: 15. The CDR3 consists of 17 residues. From germline, CDR1 is SGHNT and CDR2 YYREEE (reference sequence). The CDR3 loop is CASSLGVQRGSTNEQFF. DNA of the CDR3: TGTGCCAGCAGCCTTGGAGTCCAGCGGGGGAGCACCAATGAGCAGTTCTTC.

The chain joins TRBV18 to TRBJ1-1; D gene unclear. The CDR3 is made up of 15 amino acids. The germline V gene has CDR1 KGHSH and CDR2 LQKENI. V dropped 2 bases and J dropped 1 base, with 11 bases sitting between them. The CDR3 nucleotides are TGTGCCAGCTCACCATCTATCATCCCGAACACTGAAGCTTTCTTT. Its translation: CASSPSIIPNTEAFF.

The chain carries TRBV6-2 or TRBV6-3 and TRBJ1-6; D ambiguous. The CDR3 is 14 residues long. Trimming stripped 7 bases from V and 9 bases from J, with 16 bases between. Germline-derived CDR1 and CDR2 are MNHEY and SVGEGT. The CDR3 here is CASNERGRASPLHF. In nucleotides, the CDR3 is TGTGCCAGCAACGAGCGGGGTCGGGCTTCACCCCTCCACTTT.

This clonotype was detected many times. The V gene is TRBV4-1, the J gene TRBJ1-5, with D unclear. The CDR3 extends over 16 amino acids. Between the trimmed V and J ends, which lost 1 base and 6 bases, there was a span of 16 bases. Germline loops: CDR1 MGHRA, CDR2 YSYEKL. The CDR3 bases are TGCGCCAGCAGCCAAGGTCAAGGCAGTAGTAGTCAGCCCCAGCATTTT. The encoded protein is CASSQGQGSSSQPQHF.

The J gene is TRBJ2-1, the V gene TRBV5-1; D is possibly TRBD2 (6 bases). V gave up 4 bases and J gave up 3 bases, with 11 bases separating them. The CDR3 spans 14 residues. The V gene's germline CDR1 is SGHRS and CDR2 YFSETQ. The DNA of the CDR3 is TGCGCCAGCAGCGTCCGGGACTTCTACAATGAGCAGTTCTTC. It encodes CASSVRDFYNEQFF. Looking up the rest from reference TRBV5-1 and TRBJ2-1 gives the full variable domain: KAGVTQTPRYLIKTRGQQVTLSCSPISGHRSVSWYQQTPGQGLQFLFEYFSETQRNKGNFPGRFSGRQFSNSRSEMNVSTLELGDSALYLCASSVRDFYNEQFFGPGTRLTVL.

This clonotype has only a few counts. The chain is built from TRBV5-1 and TRBJ2-5; D is perhaps TRBD1 (5 bases). The length of the CDR3 is 14 residues. The V gene lost 3 bases and the J gene lost 5 bases, with 14 bases spanning the gap. The germline CDR1 and CDR2 sequences are SGHRS and YFSETQ. This chain's CDR3 is CASSSHGRGETQYF. In DNA form, the CDR3 reads TGCGCCAGCAGCTCCCACGGTAGGGGTGAGACCCAGTACTTC.

This sequence joins TRBV7-2 and TRBJ2-6; the D is unclear. Germline V lookup: CDR1 SGHTA, CDR2 FQGNSA. The CDR3 totals 16 residues. With 5 bases removed from V and 5 bases from J, the gap between germline ends came to 16 bases. The CDR3 protein is CASSPITDTWANVLTF. The CDR3 DNA reads TGTGCCAGCAGCCCCATTACTGATACTTGGGCCAACGTCCTGACTTTC.

The chain combines TRBV29-1 with TRBJ1-4; D is possibly TRBD1 (6 bases). Germline CDR1 is SQVTM and CDR2 is ANQGSEA. Trimming left V 3 bases short and J 5 bases short, with 10 bases between. The CDR3 runs to 13 residues. This chain's CDR3 is CSVEDSKNEKLFF. The CDR3 DNA reads as TGCAGCGTTGAGGACAGTAAGAATGAAAAACTGTTTTTT.